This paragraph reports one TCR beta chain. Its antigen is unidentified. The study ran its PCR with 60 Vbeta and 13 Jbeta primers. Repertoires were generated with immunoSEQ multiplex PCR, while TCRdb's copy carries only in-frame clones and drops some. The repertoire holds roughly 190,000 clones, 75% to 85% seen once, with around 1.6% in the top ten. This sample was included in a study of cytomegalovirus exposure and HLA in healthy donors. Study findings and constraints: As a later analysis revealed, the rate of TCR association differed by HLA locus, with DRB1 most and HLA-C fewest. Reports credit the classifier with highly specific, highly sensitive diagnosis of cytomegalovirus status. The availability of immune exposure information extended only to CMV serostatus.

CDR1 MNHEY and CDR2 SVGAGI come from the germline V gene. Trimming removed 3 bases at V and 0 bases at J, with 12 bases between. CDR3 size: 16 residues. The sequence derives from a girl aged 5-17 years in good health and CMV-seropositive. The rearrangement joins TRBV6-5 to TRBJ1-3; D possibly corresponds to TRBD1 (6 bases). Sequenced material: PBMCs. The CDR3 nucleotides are TGTGCCAGCAGTTATTCCTGGACAGCCTCTGGAAACACCATATATTTT. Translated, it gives CASSYSWTASGNTIYF.